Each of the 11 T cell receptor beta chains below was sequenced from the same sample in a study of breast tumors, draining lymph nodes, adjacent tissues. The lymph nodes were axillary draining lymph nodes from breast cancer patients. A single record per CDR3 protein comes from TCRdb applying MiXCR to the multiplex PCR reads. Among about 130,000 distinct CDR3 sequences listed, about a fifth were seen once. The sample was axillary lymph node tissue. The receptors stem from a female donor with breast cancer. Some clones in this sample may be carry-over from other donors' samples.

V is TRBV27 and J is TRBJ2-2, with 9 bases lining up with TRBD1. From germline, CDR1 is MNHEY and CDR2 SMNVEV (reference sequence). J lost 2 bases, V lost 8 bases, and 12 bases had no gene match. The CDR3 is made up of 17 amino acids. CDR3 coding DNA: TGTGCCAGCGTAAAAGTGGGGACAGGGCGAAACACCGGGGAGCTGTTTTTT. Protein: CASVKVGTGRNTGELFF.

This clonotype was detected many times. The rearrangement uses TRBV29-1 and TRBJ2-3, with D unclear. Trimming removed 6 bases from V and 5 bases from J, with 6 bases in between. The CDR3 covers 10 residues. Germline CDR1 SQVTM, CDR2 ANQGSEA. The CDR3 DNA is TGCAGCGTGGTGGGAGATACGCAGTATTTT. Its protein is CSVVGDTQYF.

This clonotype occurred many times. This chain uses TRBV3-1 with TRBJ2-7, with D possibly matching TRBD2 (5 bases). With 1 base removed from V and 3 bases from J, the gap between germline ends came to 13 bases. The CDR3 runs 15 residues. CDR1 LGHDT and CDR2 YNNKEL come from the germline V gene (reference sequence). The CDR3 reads CASSQVLGSNYEQYF. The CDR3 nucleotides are TGTGCCAGCAGCCAAGTTCTGGGGAGCAACTACGAGCAGTACTTC.

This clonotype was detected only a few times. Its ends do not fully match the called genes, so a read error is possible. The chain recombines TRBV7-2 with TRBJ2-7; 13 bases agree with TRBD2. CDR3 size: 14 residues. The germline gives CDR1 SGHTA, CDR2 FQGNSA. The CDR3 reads CASSFLGLAGTRHF. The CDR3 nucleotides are TGTGCCAGCAGCTTTCTGGGACTAGCGGGAACCCGGCACTTC.

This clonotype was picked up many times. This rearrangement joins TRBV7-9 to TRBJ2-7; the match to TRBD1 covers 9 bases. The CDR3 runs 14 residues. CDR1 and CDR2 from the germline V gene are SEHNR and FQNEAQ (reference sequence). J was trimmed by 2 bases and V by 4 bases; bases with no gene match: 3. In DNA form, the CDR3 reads TGTGCCAGCAGCTCGACAGGGGGTACCTACGAGCAGTACTTC. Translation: CASSSTGGTYEQYF.

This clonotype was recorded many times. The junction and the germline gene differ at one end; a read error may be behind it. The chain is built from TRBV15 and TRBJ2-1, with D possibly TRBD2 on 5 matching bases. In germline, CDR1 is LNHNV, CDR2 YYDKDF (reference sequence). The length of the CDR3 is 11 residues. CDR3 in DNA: TGTGCCACCAGCAGAGGGACTCGGACCCTCTTC. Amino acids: CATSRGTRTLF.

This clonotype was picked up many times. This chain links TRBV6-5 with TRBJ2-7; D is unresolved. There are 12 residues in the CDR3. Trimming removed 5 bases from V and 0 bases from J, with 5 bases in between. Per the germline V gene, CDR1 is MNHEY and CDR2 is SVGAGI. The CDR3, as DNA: TGTGCCAGCAGTGACGACTCCTACGAGCAGTACTTC. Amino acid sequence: CASSDDSYEQYF.

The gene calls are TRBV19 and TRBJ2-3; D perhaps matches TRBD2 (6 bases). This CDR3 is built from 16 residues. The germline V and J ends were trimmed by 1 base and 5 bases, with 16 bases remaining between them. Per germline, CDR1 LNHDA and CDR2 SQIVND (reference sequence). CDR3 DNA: TGTGCCAGTAGTATAGGGGACTGGTCCGTTGGAGATACGCAGTATTTT. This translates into CASSIGDWSVGDTQYF.

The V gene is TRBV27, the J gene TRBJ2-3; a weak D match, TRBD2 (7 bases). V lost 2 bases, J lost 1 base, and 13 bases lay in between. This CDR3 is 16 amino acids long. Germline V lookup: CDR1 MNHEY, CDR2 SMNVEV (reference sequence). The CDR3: CASSLQGGGGTDTQYF. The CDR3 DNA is TGTGCCAGCAGTTTACAAGGGGGGGGGGGCACAGATACGCAGTATTTT.

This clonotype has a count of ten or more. The CDR3 DNA reads TGCAGTGCTGGGGGAGCGGGAGTAGATACGCAGTATTTT. It is translated as CSAGGAGVDTQYF. V is TRBV20-1 and J is TRBJ2-3; TRBD2 matches at 8 bases. The CDR3 covers 13 residues. V was clipped by 5 bases and J by 5 bases; unmatched bases: 6. Germline V gives CDR1 DFQATT, CDR2 SNEGSKA (reference sequence).

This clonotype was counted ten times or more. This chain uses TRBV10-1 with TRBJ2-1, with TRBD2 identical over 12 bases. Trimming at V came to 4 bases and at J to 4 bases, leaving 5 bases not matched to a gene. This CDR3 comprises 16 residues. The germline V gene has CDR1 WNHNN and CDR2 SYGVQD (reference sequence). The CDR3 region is CASSGPTSGSYNEQFF. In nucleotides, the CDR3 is TGCGCCAGCAGTGGTCCGACTAGCGGGAGTTACAATGAGCAGTTCTTC.